This TCR beta chain is drawn from a study of spatial heterogeneity in lung cancer. After removal of 6 bases from V and 7 bases from J, the junction contained 6 bases not matched to a gene. Germline assignment: CDR1 SQVTM and CDR2 ANQGSEA. The CDR3 runs 11 residues. By proportion, this clonotype is medium-sized. Time point in this sample: sample taken at primary tumor resection. No cells were sorted before sequencing. The whole RNA sequenced was extracted from tumor, nontumor lung or frozen PBMC. From the 5' RACE reads, TCRdb called clonotypes with MiXCR, one entry per CDR3 protein. Here the sample spans 9,500 to 15,000 distinct CDR3 sequences, 5.5% to 7.5% being singletons.

The sample in question was normal lung tissue next to the tumor, obtained at surgery. The origin of this receptor is a male donor with early-stage non-small cell lung cancer. This chain joins TRBV29-1 and TRBJ2-7, with 7 positions matching TRBD1. The CDR3 bases are TGCAGCGTAGGACAGGATCTAGAGCAGTACTTC. Translation: CSVGQDLEQYF.